A selection of T cell receptor beta chains follows, all from one sample in a study of blood T cell repertoires in COVID-19. Libraries were prepared by immunoSEQ multiplex PCR; TCRdb keeps only in-frame clonotypes and omits some of them. The sample consists of some 60,000 clones, about 80% of them appearing once. The sample comprised peripheral blood. The receptors were gathered from a man aged 80 or over with COVID-19, enrolled during active disease. Each CDR3 is given with its conserved first and last residue. The D gene is left open where the match is weak. Rows may omit the clone size; those that give it use once, few, many or a size class.

>NA|TRBJ1-2|TRBV7-9|NA
CASSLGGQGYGYTF
TGTGCCAGCAGCTTAGGGGGGCAGGGCTATGGCTACACCTTC
>NA|TRBJ1-1|TRBV6-5|NA
CASSYLRGTEAFF
TGTGCCAGCAGTTACCTCCGGGGCACTGAAGCTTTCTTT
>NA|TRBJ2-1|TRBV19|TRBD2
CATNFKREDYNEQFF
TGTGCCACCAACTTCAAGCGGGAGGATTACAATGAGCAGTTCTTC
>few|TRBJ1-4|TRBV24-1|TRBD1
CATSPGTGGDEKLFF
TGTGCCACCAGTCCCGGGACAGGGGGGGATGAAAAACTGTTTTTT
>NA|TRBJ2-2|TRBV7-9|NA
CASSLPSSVGNLFF
TGTGCCAGCAGCCTACCCTCTAGCGTGGGGAACCTGTTTTTT
>NA|TRBJ2-1|TRBV19|TRBD1
CASSKRTGDFNEQFF
TGTGCCAGTAGTAAAAGGACAGGGGATTTCAATGAGCAGTTCTTC
>NA|TRBJ2-7|TRBV4-2|NA
CASSQEWADTTSYEQYF
TGTGCCAGCAGCCAAGAATGGGCGGACACCACCTCCTACGAGCAGTACTTC
>NA|TRBJ1-1|TRBV19|TRBD1
CASNPGQANTEAFF
TGTGCCAGTAACCCGGGACAGGCGAACACTGAAGCTTTCTTT
>once|TRBJ1-1|TRBV29-1|NA
CSVEFGLRVNTEAFF
TGCAGCGTTGAATTCGGTTTGAGGGTGAACACTGAAGCTTTCTTT
>NA|TRBJ1-4|TRBV27|NA
CASTTERRGKLFF
TGTGCCAGCACCACCGAGCGGAGGGGAAAACTGTTTTTT
>NA|TRBJ1-2|TRBV5-6|NA
CASSPDSVGGYTF
TGTGCCAGCAGTCCGGACAGTGTCGGAGGCTACACCTTC
>few|TRBJ1-3|TRBV18|NA
CASSPPDTPSGNTIYF
TGTGCCAGCTCACCACCCGACACCCCTTCTGGAAACACCATATATTTT
>NA|TRBJ1-1|TRBV10-3|NA
CAIREGAVDTEAFF
TGTGCCATCAGGGAAGGAGCGGTGGACACTGAAGCTTTCTTT
>NA|TRBJ1-5|TRBV4-1|NA
CASSQVFNPEGNQPQHF
TGCGCCAGCAGCCAAGTTTTCAATCCGGAGGGCAATCAGCCCCAGCATTTT